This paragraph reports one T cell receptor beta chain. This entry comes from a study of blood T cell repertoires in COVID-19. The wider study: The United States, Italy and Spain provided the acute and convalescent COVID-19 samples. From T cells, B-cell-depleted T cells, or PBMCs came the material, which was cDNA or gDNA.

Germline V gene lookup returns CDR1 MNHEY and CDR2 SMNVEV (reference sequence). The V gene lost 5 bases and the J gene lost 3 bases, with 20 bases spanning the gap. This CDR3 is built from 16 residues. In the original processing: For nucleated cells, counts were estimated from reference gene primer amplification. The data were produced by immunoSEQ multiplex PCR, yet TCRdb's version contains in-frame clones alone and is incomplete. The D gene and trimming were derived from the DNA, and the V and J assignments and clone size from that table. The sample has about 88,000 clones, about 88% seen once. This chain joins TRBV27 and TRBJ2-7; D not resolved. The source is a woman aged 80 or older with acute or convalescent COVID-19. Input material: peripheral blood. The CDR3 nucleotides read TGTGCCAGCAGTCCTACTTCGGTACCCCATATCTACGAGCAGTACTTC. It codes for CASSPTSVPHIYEQYF.